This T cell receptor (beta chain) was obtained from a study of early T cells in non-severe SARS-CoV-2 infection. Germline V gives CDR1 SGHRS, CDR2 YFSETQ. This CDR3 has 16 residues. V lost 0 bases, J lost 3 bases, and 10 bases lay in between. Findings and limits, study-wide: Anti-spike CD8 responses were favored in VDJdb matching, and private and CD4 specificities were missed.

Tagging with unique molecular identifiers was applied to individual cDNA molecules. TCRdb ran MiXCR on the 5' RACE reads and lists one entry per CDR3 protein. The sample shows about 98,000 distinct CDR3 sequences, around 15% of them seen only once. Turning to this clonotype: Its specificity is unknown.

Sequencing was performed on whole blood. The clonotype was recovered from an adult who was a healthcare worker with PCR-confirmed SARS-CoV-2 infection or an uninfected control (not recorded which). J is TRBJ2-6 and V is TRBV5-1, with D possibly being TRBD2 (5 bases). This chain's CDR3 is CASSLATSYGANVLTF. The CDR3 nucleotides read TGCGCCAGCAGCTTGGCCACTAGTTATGGGGCCAACGTCCTGACTTTC. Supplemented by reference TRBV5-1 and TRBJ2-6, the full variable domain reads KAGVTQTPRYLIKTRGQQVTLSCSPISGHRSVSWYQQTPGQGLQFLFEYFSETQRNKGNFPGRFSGRQFSNSRSEMNVSTLELGDSALYLCASSLATSYGANVLTFGAGSRLTVL.